Sequencing of this T cell receptor (beta chain) was carried out in a study of OX40 agonist ivuxolimab in advanced cancers. Patients were ruled out by autoimmune disease history or systemic immunosuppression. The CDR3 totals 12 residues. CDR1 is GTSNPN, CDR2 SVGIG, per germline (reference sequence). The data were produced by immunoSEQ multiplex PCR, yet TCRdb's version contains in-frame clones alone and is incomplete. Here the sample spans about 64,000 clones, approximately 84% being singletons. The sample consisted of CD4+ or CD8+ T cells sorted from blood, taken in a trial of the OX40 agonist ivuxolimab. The sequence came from an adult with an advanced solid tumor such as melanoma, head and neck, liver or kidney cancer. This chain connects TRBV30 to TRBJ1-2, with D unresolved. The chain's CDR3 is CARRLGYYGYTF. Here the CDR3 DNA reads TGTGCTCGAAGGCTGGGCTACTATGGCTACACCTTC.